This entry lists 23 T cell receptor beta chains sequenced from one sample in a study of T cell responses to AZD1222 COVID-19 vaccine (dated by TCRdb to the early 2020s). The time point label, as the study defines it: baseline before first vaccination. Library preparation was by the immunoSEQ multiplex PCR assay. Imported from immuneACCESS, the table was reduced by TCRdb to in-frame sequences with V and J called. These copies leave out some clones; in studies compared against another copy, an unresolved V gene accounts for under half, and the cause of the remainder is not known. Within this sample are 200,000 or so clones, with over 80% of them counted one time only. The top ten hold less than 11% of the sample. Sequences were derived from peripheral blood, sampled on day 0 of AZD1222 vaccination. These receptors were collected from an adult in good health.

This chain uses TRBV7-6 with TRBJ2-1; TRBD2 agrees at 7 bases. V lost 1 base to trimming and J lost 4 bases; unmatched junction nucleotides: 16. The CDR3 is 19 amino acids. Germline V CDR1 and CDR2: SGHVS, FNYEAQ. CDR3 loop: CASSLVDPGGPPFYNEQFF. CDR3 DNA sequence: TGTGCCAGCAGCTTAGTAGATCCGGGAGGACCCCCATTTTACAATGAGCAGTTCTTC.

V gene TRBV30 combines with J gene TRBJ2-3; 12 bases are a match to TRBD2. The V segment lost 7 bases and the J segment 0 bases; nucleotides outside the gene matches: 5. The CDR3 covers 15 residues. Germline CDR1 GTSNPN, CDR2 SVGIG (reference sequence). Here the CDR3 DNA reads TGTGCCTTGCGGGGGACTAGCGGGAGCACAGATACGCAGTATTTT. Its protein is CALRGTSGSTDTQYF.

The chain uses TRBV6-5 and TRBJ1-1; D remains ambiguous. Trimming removed 6 bases at V and 5 bases at J, with 16 bases between. The CDR3 is 14 amino acids. The germline CDR1 and CDR2 sequences are MNHEY and SVGAGI. The CDR3 loop is CASRPGDGWTEAFF. The CDR3, as DNA: TGTGCCAGCAGACCCGGCGACGGTTGGACTGAAGCTTTCTTT.

The gene calls are TRBV19 and TRBJ1-1; 10 bases are a match to TRBD1. The CDR3 length is 15 residues. Germline assignment: CDR1 LNHDA and CDR2 SQIVND (reference sequence). Germline trimming cut 10 bases from V and 1 base from J; bases unmatched to any gene: 9. The CDR3 DNA reads TGTGCCACCACCGGGACAGGGGTGAGGAACACTGAAGCTTTCTTT. This codes for CATTGTGVRNTEAFF. Based on the CDR3 plus reference TRBV19 and TRBJ1-1, the full variable domain is DGGITQSPKYLFRKEGQNVTLSCEQNLNHDAMYWYRQDPGQGLRLIYYSQIVNDFQKGDIAEGYSVSREKKESFPLTVTSAQKNPTAFYLCATTGTGVRNTEAFFGQGTRLTVV.

J is TRBJ1-1 and V is TRBV6-5; TRBD1 is a possible D gene (6 bases). CDR3 size: 11 residues. Germline V gene sequence: CDR1 MNHEY, CDR2 SVGAGI. V was cut by 9 bases and J by 5 bases, with 10 bases left in between. CDR3 bases: TGTGCCAGTGCAGGGGTTACTGAAGCTTTCTTT. Its protein product is CASAGVTEAFF.

The rearrangement links TRBV10-3 to TRBJ1-5; D not certain. The length of the CDR3 is 13 residues. Trimming shortened V by 2 bases and J by 7 bases, and 9 bases separated the two germline ends. CDR1 is ENHRY, CDR2 SYGVKD, per germline. This CDR3 reads CAISEGEGQPQHF. CDR3 coding DNA: TGTGCCATCAGTGAGGGGGAGGGACAGCCCCAGCATTTT.

This clone was recorded only once. The genes are TRBV7-8 and TRBJ1-5; no clear D. Germline CDR1 SGHVS, CDR2 FQNEAQ. Trimming cost V 1 base and J 2 bases, with 12 bases left between them. The CDR3 spans 16 residues. The CDR3 protein is CASSLGARGGNQPQHF. The CDR3 DNA is TGTGCCAGCAGCTTAGGGGCCCGGGGAGGCAATCAGCCCCAGCATTTT.

V and J are TRBV2 and TRBJ1-6; maybe TRBD1 (5 bases). The germline CDR1 and CDR2 sequences are SNHLY and FYNNEI. The ends were cut back, 5 bases at V and 2 bases at J, with 13 bases in the middle. The CDR3 spans 16 residues. The CDR3 nucleotides are TGTGCCAGCAGTTATTCCGGGACGGCCTATAATTCACCCCTCCACTTT. Translating gives CASSYSGTAYNSPLHF.

This sequence joins TRBV15 and TRBJ1-6; tentative D call: TRBD1 (5 bases). V was clipped by 8 bases and J by 0 bases, with 11 bases between them. CDR3 length: 15 amino acids. The V gene's germline CDR1 is LNHNV and CDR2 YYDKDF (reference sequence). The CDR3 DNA follows: TGTGCCACCGAGACCGGGGGCTCCTATAATTCACCCCTCCACTTT. It specifies CATETGGSYNSPLHF. The full variable domain, completed using reference TRBV15 and TRBJ1-6, is DAMVIQNPRYQVTQFGKPVTLSCSQTLNHNVMYWYQQKSSQAPKLLFHYYDKDFNNEADTPDNFQSRRPNTSFCFLDIRSPGLGDTAMYLCATETGGSYNSPLHFGNGTRLTVT.

V usage is TRBV7-9 and J usage is TRBJ1-4, with 9 bases aligning to TRBD1. The CDR3 totals 15 residues. Unmatched junction bases numbered 6, after V lost 5 bases and J lost 5 bases. The germline V gene encodes CDR1 SEHNR and CDR2 FQNEAQ (reference sequence). The CDR3 coding sequence is TGTGCCAGCAGCCCCGGGACAGGGAAGAATGAAAAACTGTTTTTT. It codes for CASSPGTGKNEKLFF.

This chain joins TRBV4-3 and TRBJ2-1, with D hard to call. The V gene's germline CDR1 is LGHNA and CDR2 YSLEER. V was shortened by 0 bases and J by 2 bases, with 8 bases between the two germline ends. This CDR3 has 15 amino acids. The CDR3 bases are TGCGCCAGCAGCCAAGACAGGATGGCCTACAATGAGCAGTTCTTC. It yields the protein CASSQDRMAYNEQFF.

The CDR3 DNA reads TGTGCCTGGAGTGTAAACCCGACAGGACACACTGAAGCTTTCTTT. Its translation is CAWSVNPTGHTEAFF. The rearrangement links TRBV30 to TRBJ1-1, with D tentatively TRBD1 (6 bases). CDR1 is GTSNPN and CDR2 is SVGIG in the germline V gene (reference sequence). CDR3 length: 15 amino acids. V lost 0 bases, J lost 3 bases, and 14 bases lay in between.

The chain uses TRBV29-1 and TRBJ2-5; D may be TRBD1 (5 bases). The CDR3 is 14 residues long. Germline lookup yields CDR1 SQVTM and CDR2 ANQGSEA. V was trimmed by 2 bases and J by 2 bases, leaving 12 bases between them. CDR3 bases: TGCAGCGTTGAAAGCCCAGGGCTTCAAGAGACCCAGTACTTC. This translates into CSVESPGLQETQYF.

Remarks on this clone: In the same sample, other DNA sequences code for this CDR3. This chain joins TRBV29-1 and TRBJ1-1; D might be TRBD1 (5 bases). V lost 6 bases and J 2 bases, leaving 7 bases between the germline ends. The length of the CDR3 is 11 residues. The V gene's germline CDR1 is SQVTM and CDR2 ANQGSEA. CDR3 protein: CSVGANTEAFF. The CDR3, as DNA: TGCAGCGTCGGGGCCAACACTGAAGCTTTCTTT.

The chain couples TRBV6-5 to TRBJ2-1, with a weak D call TRBD1 (7 bases). The CDR3 spans 15 residues. The germline CDR1 and CDR2 sequences are MNHEY and SVGAGI. Trimming removed 8 bases from V and 4 bases from J, with 18 bases in between. CDR3 sequence (DNA): TGTGCCAGCGAGGAGGGGGCAAGGGATTACAATGAGCAGTTCTTC. Its translation: CASEEGARDYNEQFF.

The chain links TRBV6-1 to TRBJ1-2; TRBD1 agrees at 7 bases. The V gene's germline CDR1 is MNHNS and CDR2 SASEGT. Unmatched junction bases numbered 4, after V lost 1 base and J lost 5 bases. The CDR3 is 14 amino acids. CDR3 nucleotides: TGTGCCAGCAGTGAAGACAGGGGCGGGTATGGCTACACCTTC. Its protein is CASSEDRGGYGYTF.

V gene TRBV5-4 combines with J gene TRBJ2-3; D is uncertain. This CDR3 comprises 14 residues. Germline CDR1 is SGHNT and CDR2 is YYREEE (reference sequence). Trimming took off 5 bases at V and 2 bases at J, with 12 bases between the two ends. The CDR3 reads CASSPRADTDTQYF. Here the CDR3 DNA reads TGTGCCAGCAGTCCCCGCGCCGACACAGATACGCAGTATTTT.

The chain uses TRBV7-2 and TRBJ2-2; D is uncertain. Per the germline V gene, CDR1 is SGHTA and CDR2 is FQGNSA. The CDR3 has 15 amino acids. The V gene lost 1 base and the J gene lost 2 bases, with 8 bases spanning the gap. The CDR3 region is CASSLGGPNTGELFF. CDR3 bases: TGTGCCAGCAGCTTAGGAGGCCCCAACACCGGGGAGCTGTTTTTT.

In the case of this clone: Different DNA sequences within this sample yield the same CDR3. The chain combines TRBV7-2 with TRBJ1-5; 7 bases fit TRBD1. Germline-derived CDR1 and CDR2 are SGHTA and FQGNSA. V shed 1 base and J 2 bases; nucleotides not matched to a gene: 2. This CDR3 comprises 15 residues. Here the CDR3 reads CASSLEGARNQPQHF. DNA for the CDR3: TGTGCCAGCAGCTTAGAGGGGGCTCGCAATCAGCCCCAGCATTTT. Full variable domain (missing parts from reference TRBV7-2 and TRBJ1-5): GAGVSQSPSNKVTEKGKDVELRCDPISGHTALYWYRQSLGQGLEFLIYFQGNSAPDKSGLPSDRFSAERTGGSVSTLTIQRTQQEDSAVYLCASSLEGARNQPQHFGDGTRLSIL.

The gene calls are TRBV6-2 or TRBV6-3 and TRBJ1-1; 8 bases fit TRBD1. CDR1 is MNHEY and CDR2 is SVGEGT in the germline V gene. The junction had 11 bases not matched to a gene; V was cut back by 2 bases and J by 3 bases. The CDR3 has 17 amino acids. CDR3 amino acids: CASSYLNQGAKYTEAFF. For the CDR3, the DNA is TGTGCCAGCAGTTACCTAAATCAGGGGGCGAAGTACACTGAAGCTTTCTTT.

The rearrangement joins TRBV5-1 to TRBJ2-2, with 9 bases fitting TRBD1. J was trimmed by 3 bases and V by 8 bases; bases with no gene match: 8. The CDR3 totals 15 residues. Germline-derived CDR1 and CDR2 are SGHRS and YFSETQ. The CDR3 DNA is TGCGCCAGTTATACAGGGGGCGCGGACACCGGGGAGCTGTTTTTT. It is translated as CASYTGGADTGELFF.

The V call is TRBV19, the J call TRBJ1-1, with D tentatively TRBD1 (5 bases). V was pared by 3 bases and J by 10 bases, with 15 bases between. The CDR3 is 13 residues long. In germline, CDR1 is LNHDA, CDR2 SQIVND (reference sequence). As DNA, the CDR3 is TGTGCCAGTAGTATGCAGGGCGAGGATCGAGCTTTCTTT. Its translation: CASSMQGEDRAFF. Using reference TRBV19 and TRBJ1-1 for the parts outside the CDR3, the full variable domain is DGGITQSPKYLFRKEGQNVTLSCEQNLNHDAMYWYRQDPGQGLRLIYYSQIVNDFQKGDIAEGYSVSREKKESFPLTVTSAQKNPTAFYLCASSMQGEDRAFFGQGTRLTVV.

The chain couples TRBV7-9 to TRBJ2-7, with D uncertain. Trimming left V 2 bases short and J 6 bases short, with 8 bases between. The CDR3 is 12 amino acids. Germline CDR1 and CDR2: SEHNR and FQNEAQ (reference sequence). As DNA, the CDR3 is TGTGCCAGCAGCTTAACGAGAGGCGAGCAGTACTTC. It codes for CASSLTRGEQYF.